The entry below gives a single TCR beta chain sequence along with its context. The data were obtained in a study of blood T cell repertoires in COVID-19. The overall study: Whether acute or convalescent, the COVID-19 samples came from the United States, Italy and Spain. PBMCs, B-cell-depleted T cells, or T cells provided the cDNA or gDNA that made up the material.

Per the study methods: Amplifying reference gene primers gave estimates of nucleated cell counts. Using immunoSEQ multiplex PCR, the repertoire was profiled, and TCRdb retains in-frame clones only, with some absent. D and trimming come from the DNA, and the V and J calls and clone size come from that table. The table records approximately 70,000 clones, about 91% of them present only once. The CDR3 has 15 residues. With V trimmed by 1 base and J by 1 base, 2 bases remained unmatched. Germline V CDR1 and CDR2: LGHDT, YNNKEL (reference sequence). The sample taken for sequencing was peripheral blood. The receptor was isolated from a human donor with active COVID-19. The donor label of this sample is uncertain. The V call is TRBV3-1 (or the pseudogene TRBV3-2), the J call TRBJ2-7; 9 bases match TRBD1. The CDR3 sequence: CASSQGGTGSYEQYF. CDR3 nucleotides: TGTGCCAGCAGCCAAGGAGGGACAGGGTCCTACGAGCAGTACTTC.